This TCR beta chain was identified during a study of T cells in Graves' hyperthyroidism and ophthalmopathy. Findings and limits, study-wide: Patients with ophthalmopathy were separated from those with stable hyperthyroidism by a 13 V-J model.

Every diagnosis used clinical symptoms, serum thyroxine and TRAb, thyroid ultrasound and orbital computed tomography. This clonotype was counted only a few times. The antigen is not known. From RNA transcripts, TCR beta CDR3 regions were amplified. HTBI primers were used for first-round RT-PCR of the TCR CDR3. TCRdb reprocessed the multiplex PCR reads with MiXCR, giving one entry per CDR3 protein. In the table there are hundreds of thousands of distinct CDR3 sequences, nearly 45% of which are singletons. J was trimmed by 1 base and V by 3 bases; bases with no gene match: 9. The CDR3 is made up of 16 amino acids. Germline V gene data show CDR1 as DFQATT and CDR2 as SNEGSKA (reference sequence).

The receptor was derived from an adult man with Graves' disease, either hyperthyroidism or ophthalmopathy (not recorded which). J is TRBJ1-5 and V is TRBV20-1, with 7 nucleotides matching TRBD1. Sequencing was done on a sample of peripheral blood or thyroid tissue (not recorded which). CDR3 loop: CSASPGGGWSNQPQHF. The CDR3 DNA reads TGCAGTGCTAGTCCCGGAGGGGGCTGGAGCAATCAGCCCCAGCATTTT.